This T cell receptor beta chain was captured by sequencing in a study of beta chain features in type 1 diabetes (dated by TCRdb to the late 2010s). With respect to the entire study: Patients and healthy donors did not differ in mean age, gender distribution, total cell number or subset yield. Across all samples, around 99 million sorted cells were examined, and cell number per subset correlated strongly with RNA yield. The study compared TCRB repertoires of sorted circulating CD4+ T cell subsets between recently diagnosed type 1 diabetes patients and matched healthy donors. Regulatory and stem cell-like memory subsets were isolated from only 8 patients and about eight healthy donors, whereas naive and central memory subsets came from all 28 donors. The study at large found these results: Naive, central memory and regulatory TCRB repertoires appeared more similar among patients than among healthy donors. Because the HLA sub-analyses included only small numbers of individuals, any influence of HLA type on TCRB rearrangement was left unresolved. In all four CD4+ subsets, TCRB CDR3 length was moderately but significantly shorter in type 1 diabetes patients. PCR might favor shorter templates, but patient and control samples were amplified and corrected together, so any skew would affect both groups equally. Because cDNA rather than genomic DNA was sequenced, highly expressing activated cells could have been over-represented, although no difference in activation and CD3 levels was found between groups. Fewer insertions and more nucleotide deletions at VDJ recombination sites were observed in patients with type 1 diabetes, implying thymic rearrangement abnormalities.

A remark on this clone: The antigen this receptor binds is unknown. Per-base quality was not reported, and no clone a single base away is much larger than it.

Each donor gave one peripheral blood draw, roughly 120 mL on average, collected into heparinised tubes. Naive, central memory, regulatory and stem cell-like memory CD4+ T cells were sorted on a BD FACSAria II using a panel including CD45RO, CCR7, CD25, CD127, CD95 and CD27. Purity was above 95% for every sorted population. PBMCs were isolated right away by Lymphoprep density gradient centrifugation and were stained directly, without culture. So that batch effects would be minimized, each experiment stained and sorted samples in pairs, pairing one healthy donor with one patient. CDR1 and CDR2 (SNHLY, FYNNEI) derive from the germline V gene. Trimming at the junction amounts to 6 bases on V and 0 bases on J, and the germline ends lie 18 bases apart. The CDR3, cysteine through phenylalanine, is 17 amino acids long. The sequence is cut down to CDR3 DNA, 51 bases in frame from base 1. The entire isolated RNA was reverse transcribed using the High Capacity cDNA Reverse Transcription Kit, and thus expressed TCRB transcripts were sequenced. Deep immunoSEQ sequencing was performed on naive, central memory and regulatory T cell samples, with an average of roughly 3.3 million total reads per sample. After sorted cells were lysed in RLT buffer, RNA was extracted with DNase-treated RNeasy Micro or Mini kits, with the choice depending on cell number. Each cell subset was processed on its own to prevent cross-contamination, while patient and healthy donor samples were processed together. TCRB sequences were amplified from cDNA with the immunoSEQ multiplex PCR, producing 87-bp fragments spanning the CDR3 region. Sequencing of the amplicons was done on the Illumina HiSeq platform. From the authors' description of their analysis: Synthetic template baselines were used to correct PCR bias computationally, reads within Hamming distance 2 were collapsed, and singletons that could not be merged were discarded. Reads were aligned to IMGT to assign V, D and J genes, CDR3 length, and insertions or deletions at six rearrangement sites. Clonotype counts were normalized to sorted cell number within each subset before computing true diversity and Gini coefficients with the tcR R package. The overlap coefficient, calculated on TCRB nucleotide sequences, was used to quantify repertoire sharing. Out-of-frame TCRB sequences from naive cells were analyzed to stand in for the pre-selection repertoire. TCRdb limited this immuneACCESS table to in-frame rearrangements with V and J called. A share of clones is missing; checked studies link under half to unresolved V genes, and the rest is unexplained. V, J and clone size derive from that table, while D and trimming were established from the DNA sequence. The sample table records just under 150,000 clones; 8% to 13% of these occur just once. 1% to 1.5% of the sample goes to the ten largest clones.

The V and J genes are TRBV2 and TRBJ2-1; 5 matching bases give a weak D call of TRBD2. Sequenced material: naive CD4+ T cells from blood. Per the publication, the cell subset or site label means: true naive CD4+ T cells. The receptor comes from a young man in good health. The nucleotide sequence is given as TGTGCCAGCAGGCCCGGGCCCCCGGGGAGCTCCTACAATGAGCAGTTCTTC. Its protein is CASRPGPPGSSYNEQFF.